Detailed here is one T cell receptor (beta chain). No antigen is known for it. Profiling relied on immunoSEQ multiplex PCR, and the TCRdb table lists in-frame clones only, not all of them. The sample shows around 140,000 clones, 90% of them seen only once. CDR3 length: 15 amino acids. CDR1 is LGHDT and CDR2 is YNNKEL in the germline V gene (reference sequence). Trimming pared 8 bases from V and 0 bases from J, leaving 13 bases between. This record belongs to a study of T cell responses to AZD1222 COVID-19 vaccine. Study-wide results and caveats: Unmutated variant regions reportedly attract nearly half of all spike-specific TCRs. There were vaccine-associated CD4 TCRs across spike, dominant at 160-218 and 743-854.

The sequenced sample was peripheral blood, obtained on day 0 of AZD1222 vaccination. The receptor's source is an adult in good health. The rearrangement links TRBV3-1 (or the pseudogene TRBV3-2) to TRBJ1-4, with no clear D. The CDR3 DNA follows: TGTGCCAGCTGTGGTTTGGCAGCAACTAATGAAAAACTGTTTTTT. This sequence encodes CASCGLAATNEKLFF.